This record covers a single T cell receptor beta chain. CDR1 and CDR2 from the germline V gene are SGHTA and FQGNSA. The CDR3 totals 15 residues. Trimming cost V 1 base and J 7 bases, with 13 bases left between them. The sample is drawn from a study of blood T cell repertoires in COVID-19. Looking at the study overall: From T cells, B-cell-depleted T cells, or PBMCs came the material, which was cDNA or gDNA.

Donors of Cohort 3 who recovered were those that had two negative PCRs, clearance, or symptom resolution. This table comes from immunoSEQ multiplex PCR, and its TCRdb copy is limited to in-frame clones, with some not included. The sample contains approximately 200,000 clones, roughly nine tenths of which appear only once. The clonotype originates from a woman in her twenties or thirties who had recovered from COVID-19. The chain couples TRBV7-2 to TRBJ1-4; D perhaps matches TRBD1 (5 bases). The sequencing input was PBMCs or T cells enriched from blood (not recorded which). DNA for the CDR3: TGTGCCAGCAGCTTAGGGGTAGGGACTGGTGAAAAACTGTTTTTT. It translates to CASSLGVGTGEKLFF.